One sample yielded the 29 T cell receptor beta chains listed below, sequenced in a study of beta chain features in type 1 diabetes. Sequenced material consisted of expressed TCRB transcripts (all of the isolated RNA was reverse transcribed). TCRdb's table, derived via immunoSEQ multiplex PCR, lists solely in-frame clones and lacks some. The repertoire holds fewer than 900,000 clones, 17% seen once, with around 0.02% in the top ten. The sample comprised naive CD4+ T cells from blood. The receptors derive from a young woman in good health.

The V and J genes are TRBV7-9 and TRBJ1-3; perhaps TRBD1 as D (6 bases). The CDR3 has 15 amino acids. Germline values: CDR1 SEHNR, CDR2 FQNEAQ (reference sequence). Trimming cost V 5 bases and J 3 bases, with 14 bases left between them. CDR3 sequence reads: CASSQGTTFGNTIYF. CDR3 nucleotide sequence: TGTGCCAGCAGCCAAGGGACAACTTTTGGAAACACCATATATTTT.

This clone was found a few times. V usage is TRBV2 and J usage is TRBJ2-5; TRBD1 agrees at 7 bases. Looked up from germline, CDR1 is SNHLY and CDR2 is FYNNEI. The CDR3 has 13 residues. The V gene end was trimmed by 5 bases and the J gene end by 4 bases; junction bases not matched to a gene: 4. The CDR3 nucleotides read TGTGCCAGCAGTACAGGGGTTAGAGAGACCCAGTACTTC. Translating it yields CASSTGVRETQYF.

This clone was detected a few times. The gene calls are TRBV23-1 and TRBJ2-7; the D gene is possibly TRBD1 (5 bases). TRBV23-1 is an open reading frame whose function is uncertain. This CDR3 comprises 14 residues. V dropped 2 bases and J dropped 4 bases, with 12 bases sitting between them. Here the CDR3 reads CASSQAREEYEQYF. The CDR3 DNA follows: TGCGCCAGCAGTCAAGCCAGGGAAGAGTACGAGCAGTACTTC.

The chain is built from TRBV14 and TRBJ2-1, with D possibly TRBD2 on 6 matching bases. Per the germline V gene, CDR1 is SGHDN and CDR2 is FVKESK. Trimming removed 4 bases from V and 6 bases from J, with 13 bases in between. This CDR3 has 14 residues. The CDR3 sequence is CASSRGLHSNEQFF. The CDR3 DNA is TGTGCCAGCAGCCGGGGACTCCACTCCAATGAGCAGTTCTTC. Together with reference TRBV14 and TRBJ2-1, the CDR3 gives the full variable domain: EAGVTQFPSHSVIEKGQTVTLRCDPISGHDNLYWYRRVMGKEIKFLLHFVKESKQDESGMPNNRFLAERTGGTYSTLKVQPAELEDSGVYFCASSRGLHSNEQFFGPGTRLTVL.

The CDR3 spells CASSLKGGTGELFF. CDR3 DNA: TGTGCCAGCAGCTTGAAGGGGGGGACCGGGGAGCTGTTTTTT. The V gene is TRBV5-4, the J gene TRBJ2-2; maybe TRBD2 (7 bases). This CDR3 comprises 14 residues. The germline V and J ends were trimmed by 1 base and 5 bases, with 9 bases remaining between them. CDR1 is SGHNT, CDR2 YYREEE, per germline (reference sequence).

The V gene is TRBV5-8, the J gene TRBJ2-5, with 8 positions matching TRBD2. The V gene end was trimmed by 1 base and the J gene end by 7 bases; junction bases not matched to a gene: 18. Looked up from germline, CDR1 is SGHTS and CDR2 is YDEGEE. The CDR3 loop spans 18 amino acids. CDR3 region: CASSLKGHSGGPSGTQYF. The CDR3 DNA follows: TGTGCCAGCAGCTTGAAGGGCCACTCGGGGGGGCCGTCGGGGACCCAGTACTTC.

This clone turned up a few times. V and J are TRBV2 and TRBJ2-1; perhaps TRBD2 as D (5 bases). The V gene lost 6 bases and the J gene lost 0 bases, with 6 bases spanning the gap. The CDR3 has 13 amino acids. From germline, CDR1 is SNHLY and CDR2 FYNNEI. CDR3 sequence: CASRDFSYNEQFF. CDR3 bases: TGTGCCAGCAGGGACTTCTCCTACAATGAGCAGTTCTTC.

This clone was seen only a few times. The CDR3 sequence is CASSDRGRSYEQYF. In DNA, the CDR3 is TGTGCCAGCAGTGACAGGGGGAGAAGCTACGAGCAGTACTTC. The chain uses TRBV6-1 and TRBJ2-7; 7 positions agree with TRBD1. The CDR3 totals 14 residues. Trimming removed 3 bases from V and 3 bases from J; junction bases left unmatched: 5. Germline CDR1 and CDR2: MNHNS and SASEGT.

The sample holds a few counts of this clone. The genes are TRBV9 and TRBJ2-5; D may match TRBD1 or TRBD2 (5 bases each). The germline gives CDR1 SGDLS, CDR2 YYNGEE. The CDR3 covers 15 residues. The V gene lost 3 bases and the J gene lost 4 bases, with 16 bases spanning the gap. CDR3 DNA: TGTGCCAGCAGCGCCACCGGGACGAGTGGAGAGACCCAGTACTTC. Its protein product is CASSATGTSGETQYF.

This clone was seen a handful of times. The V gene is TRBV18, the J gene TRBJ2-5, with a possible D match to TRBD1 (6 bases). Germline V CDR1 and CDR2: KGHSH, LQKENI. V gave up 1 base and J gave up 5 bases, with 14 bases separating them. The length of the CDR3 is 15 residues. The CDR3 sequence is CASSPRPAQGETQYF. The CDR3 DNA sequence: TGTGCCAGCTCACCACGGCCGGCGCAGGGGGAGACCCAGTACTTC.

Only a few counts were recorded for this clone. V usage is TRBV4-3 and J usage is TRBJ2-1; D possibly corresponds to TRBD2 (5 bases). V was clipped by 0 bases and J by 3 bases, with 15 bases between them. Germline CDR1 and CDR2: LGHNA and YSLEER. CDR3 length: 17 residues. CDR3 bases: TGCGCCAGCAGCCAAGATCACCATCCGGGGATCTACAATGAGCAGTTCTTC. Translation gives CASSQDHHPGIYNEQFF.

This clone was found a few times. Other DNA sequences of this sample code for an identical CDR3. V and J are TRBV28 and TRBJ2-6; D unresolved. CDR3 length: 15 amino acids. With 5 bases removed from V and 1 base from J, the gap between germline ends came to 9 bases. The V gene's germline CDR1 is MDHEN and CDR2 SYDVKM. The CDR3: CASSPGTSGANVLTF. CDR3 DNA sequence: TGTGCCAGCAGTCCCGGAACGTCTGGGGCCAACGTCCTGACTTTC.

This clone has just a few counts. V and J are TRBV7-9 and TRBJ1-3; D may be TRBD1 (5 bases). Trimming took 1 base from V and 2 from J, leaving 15 bases between them. The CDR3 length is 17 residues. Germline assignment: CDR1 SEHNR and CDR2 FQNEAQ (reference sequence). CDR3 in amino acids: CASSLGGAGWAGNTIYF. CDR3 DNA sequence: TGTGCCAGCAGCTTAGGTGGGGCAGGATGGGCTGGAAACACCATATATTTT. Drawing the rest from reference TRBV7-9 and TRBJ1-3, the complete variable domain is DTGVSQNPRHKITKRGQNVTFRCDPISEHNRLYWYRQTLGQGPEFLTYFQNEAQLEKSRLLSDRFSAERPKGSFSTLEIQRTEQGDSAMYLCASSLGGAGWAGNTIYFGEGSWLTVV.

This clone has only a few counts. In DNA form, the CDR3 reads TGTGCCAGCTCAGTGGGACAAAGCTCTGGGGCCAACGTCCTGACTTTC. As protein: CASSVGQSSGANVLTF. This chain uses TRBV18 with TRBJ2-6, with D perhaps matching TRBD1 (6 bases). This CDR3 is built from 16 residues. CDR1 and CDR2 (germline): KGHSH, LQKENI. V lost 5 bases to trimming and J lost 0 bases, with 11 bases between them.

A few counts support this clone. The chain links TRBV28 to TRBJ2-1, with TRBD1 matching 9 bases. Germline V gene data show CDR1 as MDHEN and CDR2 as SYDVKM. J lost 7 bases, V lost 7 bases, and 8 bases had no gene match. CDR3 length: 14 amino acids. The CDR3 bases are TGTGCCAGCACCAATCCCGGGACAGGGAATGAGCAGTTCTTC. Amino acid sequence: CASTNPGTGNEQFF.

This chain uses TRBV6-1 with TRBJ2-5; 9 bases fit TRBD1. TRBJ2-7 explains the end of the DNA better; the J call may be wrong. This CDR3 region has 15 residues. Germline V gene lookup returns CDR1 MNHNS and CDR2 SASEGT. The CDR3, as DNA: TGTGCCAGCACCGTTCCGCGGGACAGGGTCGGCGAGCAGTACTTC. Translating gives CASTVPRDRVGEQYF.

This clone was seen only a few times. The rearrangement links TRBV4-1 to TRBJ2-3, with D perhaps TRBD1 (5 bases). The V gene's germline CDR1 is MGHRA and CDR2 YSYEKL. The CDR3 has 14 amino acids. Trimming cost V 3 bases and J 3 bases, with 10 bases left between them. The CDR3 DNA reads as TGCGCCAGCAGCCATGGACAAGAAACAGATACGCAGTATTTT. Translating gives CASSHGQETDTQYF.

The chain carries TRBV18 and TRBJ2-7, with 7 positions matching TRBD2. V shed 5 bases, J shed 6 bases, and the junction held 7 bases outside the gene matches. The CDR3 consists of 13 residues. Per the germline V gene, CDR1 is KGHSH and CDR2 is LQKENI. The CDR3 sequence: CASSTTGTIEQYF. CDR3 DNA sequence: TGTGCCAGCTCAACAACCGGGACTATCGAGCAGTACTTC. The whole variable domain, remainder taken from reference TRBV18 and TRBJ2-7, is NAGVMQNPRHLVRRRGQEARLRCSPMKGHSHVYWYRQLPEEGLKFMVYLQKENIIDESGMPKERFSAEFPKEGPSILRIQQVVRGDSAAYFCASSTTGTIEQYFGPGTRLTVT.

The table lists this clone with a few counts. This chain links TRBV2 with TRBJ2-5, with a weak D call TRBD2 (8 bases). V was pared by 4 bases and J by 5 bases, with 23 bases between. This CDR3 spans 17 amino acids. The germline CDR1 and CDR2 sequences are SNHLY and FYNNEI. In DNA, the CDR3 is TGTGCCAGCAGTGGAGAGAGACAGGGCTCGGGAGGGGAGACCCAGTACTTC. This codes for CASSGERQGSGGETQYF.

A remark on this clone: Other DNA sequences in the sample encode the same CDR3. The chain has TRBV27 and TRBJ2-6; D unclear. CDR1 and CDR2 (germline): MNHEY, SMNVEV (reference sequence). Between the trimmed V and J ends, which lost 2 bases and 0 bases, there was a span of 5 bases. The CDR3 has 15 amino acids. The DNA of the CDR3 is TGTGCCAGCAGTTTACTGGGCTCTGGGGCCAACGTCCTGACTTTC. Translating it yields CASSLLGSGANVLTF.

V and J are TRBV2 and TRBJ2-1; TRBD1 or TRBD2 may be the D gene (7 bases each). V was cut by 0 bases and J by 5 bases, with 20 bases left in between. Germline CDR1 is SNHLY and CDR2 is FYNNEI. The CDR3 has 18 residues. The CDR3 reads CASSEALLGGGAHNEQFF. CDR3 bases: TGTGCCAGCAGTGAAGCGCTTCTGGGAGGGGGCGCCCACAATGAGCAGTTCTTC.

In DNA, the CDR3 is TGTGCCAGCAGTGAAAGCCCAACTCCCTACGAGCAGTACTTC. Encoded protein: CASSESPTPYEQYF. The V call is TRBV6-1, the J call TRBJ2-7; D unclear. Germline values: CDR1 MNHNS, CDR2 SASEGT. The CDR3 spans 14 residues. V lost 2 bases and J 2 bases, leaving 10 bases between the germline ends.

The genes are TRBV5-4 and TRBJ2-5, with TRBD2 identical over 9 bases. Unmatched junction bases numbered 9, after V lost 4 bases and J lost 5 bases. The CDR3 is 15 amino acids. Germline V gene data show CDR1 as SGHNT and CDR2 as YYREEE (reference sequence). CDR3 sequence: CASSPLLAGVETQYF. The CDR3 DNA reads TGTGCCAGCAGCCCGTTATTAGCGGGAGTGGAGACCCAGTACTTC.

The chain combines TRBV21-1 with TRBJ1-5; no check of the table's D call, TRBD1, against the DNA was made. TRBV21-1 is assigned pseudogene status. CDR3 length: 19 amino acids. The CDR3 DNA sequence: TGTGCCAGCAGCAAACAGGGTATCACAGGGGGATGTAGCAATCAGCCCCAGCATTTT. This gives the protein CASSKQGITGGCSNQPQHF.

This chain joins TRBV5-6 and TRBJ1-2; maybe TRBD1 (6 bases). The CDR3 contains 14 residues. From germline, CDR1 is SGHDT and CDR2 YYEEEE. Trimming pared 0 bases from V and 5 bases from J, leaving 11 bases between. CDR3 protein: CASSLEGVWYGYTF. The CDR3 DNA reads TGTGCCAGCAGCTTGGAGGGGGTGTGGTATGGCTACACCTTC.

The chain carries TRBV29-1 and TRBJ2-7; 9 nucleotides line up with TRBD1. Unmatched junction bases numbered 4, after V lost 5 bases and J lost 5 bases. The V gene's germline CDR1 is SQVTM and CDR2 ANQGSEA. This CDR3 spans 12 amino acids. The CDR3 nucleotides read TGCAGCGTTCGGGACAGGGTCCACGAGCAGTACTTC. Protein: CSVRDRVHEQYF.

The V call is TRBV5-1, the J call TRBJ2-3; the match to TRBD2 covers 13 bases. J was trimmed by 5 bases and V by 0 bases; bases with no gene match: 6. The CDR3 is made up of 17 amino acids. The germline CDR1 and CDR2 sequences are SGHRS and YFSETQ. The CDR3 DNA reads TGCGCCAGCAGCTTGGCGACTAGCGGGAGGACAAGAGATACGCAGTATTTT. Its protein product is CASSLATSGRTRDTQYF.

This clone has just a few counts. J is TRBJ2-2 and V is TRBV11-2; maybe TRBD2 (6 bases). Germline V gene data show CDR1 as SGHAT and CDR2 as FQNNGV. The V gene lost 6 bases and the J gene lost 6 bases, with 14 bases spanning the gap. This CDR3 contains 14 residues. The CDR3 spells CASRLTRSPGELFF. The CDR3 DNA follows: TGTGCCAGCAGACTGACTAGGTCTCCCGGGGAGCTGTTTTTT.

The chain joins TRBV7-2 to TRBJ1-1, with D unresolved. The CDR3 consists of 12 residues. Trimming took off 5 bases at V and 10 bases at J, with 14 bases between the two ends. Looked up from germline, CDR1 is SGHTA and CDR2 is FQGNSA. This CDR3 is CASSSRVPGAFF. CDR3 in DNA: TGTGCCAGCAGCAGTAGGGTCCCAGGAGCTTTCTTT.